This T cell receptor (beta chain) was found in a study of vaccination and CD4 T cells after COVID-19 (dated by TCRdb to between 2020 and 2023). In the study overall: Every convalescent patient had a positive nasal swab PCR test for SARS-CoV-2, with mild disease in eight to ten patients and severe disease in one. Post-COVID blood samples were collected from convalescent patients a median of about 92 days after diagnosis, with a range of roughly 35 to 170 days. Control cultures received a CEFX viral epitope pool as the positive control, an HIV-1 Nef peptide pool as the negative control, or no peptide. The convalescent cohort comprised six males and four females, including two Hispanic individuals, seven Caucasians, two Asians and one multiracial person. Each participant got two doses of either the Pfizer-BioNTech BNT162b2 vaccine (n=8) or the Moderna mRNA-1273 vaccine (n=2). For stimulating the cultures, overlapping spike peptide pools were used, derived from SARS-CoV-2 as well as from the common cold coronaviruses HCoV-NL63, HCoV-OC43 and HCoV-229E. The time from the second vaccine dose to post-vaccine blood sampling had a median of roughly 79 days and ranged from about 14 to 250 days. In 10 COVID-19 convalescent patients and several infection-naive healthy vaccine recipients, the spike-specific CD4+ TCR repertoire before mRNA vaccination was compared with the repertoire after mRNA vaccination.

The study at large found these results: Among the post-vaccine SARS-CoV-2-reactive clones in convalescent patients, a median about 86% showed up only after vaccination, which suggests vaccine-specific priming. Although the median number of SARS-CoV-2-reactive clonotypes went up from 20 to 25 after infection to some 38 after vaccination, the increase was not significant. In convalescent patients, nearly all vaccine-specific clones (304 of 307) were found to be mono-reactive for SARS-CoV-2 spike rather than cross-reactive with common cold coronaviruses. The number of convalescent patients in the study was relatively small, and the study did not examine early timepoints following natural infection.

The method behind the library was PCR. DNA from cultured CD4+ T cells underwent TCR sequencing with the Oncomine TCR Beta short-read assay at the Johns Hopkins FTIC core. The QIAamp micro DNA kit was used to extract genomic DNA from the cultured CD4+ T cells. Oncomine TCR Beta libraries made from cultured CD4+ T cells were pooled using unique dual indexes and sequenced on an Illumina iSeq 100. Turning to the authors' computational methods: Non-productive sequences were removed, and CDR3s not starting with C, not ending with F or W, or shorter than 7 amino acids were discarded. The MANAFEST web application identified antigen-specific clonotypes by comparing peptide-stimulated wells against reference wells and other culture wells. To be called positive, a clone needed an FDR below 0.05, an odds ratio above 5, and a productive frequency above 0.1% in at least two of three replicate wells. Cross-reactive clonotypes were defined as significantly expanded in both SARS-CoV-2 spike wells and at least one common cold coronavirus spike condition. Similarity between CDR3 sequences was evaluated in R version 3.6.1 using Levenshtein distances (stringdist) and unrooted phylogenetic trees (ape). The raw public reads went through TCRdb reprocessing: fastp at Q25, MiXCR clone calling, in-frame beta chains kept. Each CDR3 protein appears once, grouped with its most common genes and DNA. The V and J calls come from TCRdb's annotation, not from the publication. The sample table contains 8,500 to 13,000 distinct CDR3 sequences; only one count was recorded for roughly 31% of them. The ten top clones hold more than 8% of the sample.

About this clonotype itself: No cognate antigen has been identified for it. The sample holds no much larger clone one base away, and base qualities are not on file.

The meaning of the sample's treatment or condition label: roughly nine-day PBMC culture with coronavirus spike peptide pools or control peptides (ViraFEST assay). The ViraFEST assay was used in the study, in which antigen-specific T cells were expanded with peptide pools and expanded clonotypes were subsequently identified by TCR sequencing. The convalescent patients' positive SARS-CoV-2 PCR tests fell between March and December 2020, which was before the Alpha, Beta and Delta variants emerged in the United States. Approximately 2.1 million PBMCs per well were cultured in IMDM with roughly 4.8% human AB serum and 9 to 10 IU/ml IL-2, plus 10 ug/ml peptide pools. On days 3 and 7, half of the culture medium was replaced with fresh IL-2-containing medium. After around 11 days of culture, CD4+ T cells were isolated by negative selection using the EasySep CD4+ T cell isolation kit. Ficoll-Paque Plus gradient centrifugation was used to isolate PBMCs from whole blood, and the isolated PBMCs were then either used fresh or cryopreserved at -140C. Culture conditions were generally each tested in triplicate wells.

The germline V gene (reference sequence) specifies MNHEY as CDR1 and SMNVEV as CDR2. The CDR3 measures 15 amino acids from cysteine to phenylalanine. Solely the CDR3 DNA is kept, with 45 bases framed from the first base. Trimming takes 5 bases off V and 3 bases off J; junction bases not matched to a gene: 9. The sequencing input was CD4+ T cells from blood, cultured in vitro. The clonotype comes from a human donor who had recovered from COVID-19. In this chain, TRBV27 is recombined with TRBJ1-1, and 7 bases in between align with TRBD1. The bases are TGTGCCAGCAGTCCGAGCAGGGGGGGGTACACTGAAGCTTTCTTT. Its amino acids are CASSPSRGGYTEAFF.